The clone carrying this T cell receptor beta chain was detected only a few times. TCRdb re-derived calls from the RT-PCR reads in MiXCR, one entry per CDR3 protein. Of around 710,000 distinct CDR3 sequences in the sample, approximately 15% are singletons; the top ten hold around 6.5%. The data derive from a study of response to subunit inactivated influenza vaccine. This TCR was recovered from a man aged 50-59 years who received an inactivated influenza vaccine. The sample in question was PBMCs from blood, obtained around 15 days before vaccination.

The CDR3 DNA sequence: TGTGCCAGCAGTCAACACAGGGCTCCCTACAATGAGCAGTTCTTC. It yields the protein CASSQHRAPYNEQFF. The chain carries TRBV6-1 and TRBJ2-1; the D gene is possibly TRBD1 (6 bases). Germline assignment: CDR1 MNHNS and CDR2 SASEGT. CDR3 length equals 15 residues. V lost 5 bases and J 2 bases, leaving 13 bases between the germline ends.